This T cell receptor beta chain was found in a study of T cell repertoires in cytomegalovirus infection. About the research overall: Recently identified HLA-C-restricted CMV epitopes were used, and well-studied HLA-B-restricted CMV epitopes were used as well.

Whole-study findings and limits: What dominated the ex vivo response were HLA-C-restricted CMV-specific TCR beta clonotypes.

Concerning this clonotype: Antigen specificity is unknown.

TCRdb recomputed calls from the reads with MiXCR, one row per CDR3 protein. The repertoire holds 230,000 or so distinct CDR3 sequences, with around two fifths as singletons. CDR1 is SGHVS and CDR2 is FQNEAQ in the germline V gene. The V and J ends lost 0 bases and 0 bases respectively, with 9 bases between them. This CDR3 has 16 amino acids. The gene calls are TRBV7-8 and TRBJ2-4; tentatively, D is TRBD2 (6 bases). The source was CD8+ T cells from cultured PBMCs, collected from culture after CMV antigen stimulation. This clonotype originated in a human donor in good health (CMV status not recorded). Some clones in this sample may be carry-over from other donors' samples. The CDR3 bases are TGTGCCAGCAGCTTAGCGGAGGGGATAGCCAAAAACATTCAGTACTTC. It codes for CASSLAEGIAKNIQYF. The entire variable domain, with the rest obtained from reference TRBV7-8 and TRBJ2-4, is as follows: GAGVSQSPRYKVAKRGQDVALRCDPISGHVSLFWYQQALGQGPEFLTYFQNEAQLDKSGLPSDRFFAERPEGSVSTLKIQRTQQEDSAVYLCASSLAEGIAKNIQYFGAGTRLSVL.